Below are 32 T cell receptor beta chains sequenced from a single sample in a study of shared clonotypes between healthy human individuals. Assay used: immunoSEQ multiplex PCR; TCRdb lists only in-frame clones, some missing. In the table there are roughly 1 million clones, about 75% of which are singletons. Sequenced: memory CD4+ T cells sorted from blood. The subset is: CD45RA-negative fraction. The receptors were sampled from a man aged 18 to 29 in good health.

The chain is built from TRBV30 and TRBJ1-2, with 7 nucleotides matching TRBD1. This CDR3 is 14 amino acids long. Trimming removed 3 bases from V and 0 bases from J; junction bases left unmatched: 4. Germline CDR1 and CDR2: GTSNPN and SVGIG (reference sequence). CDR3 in DNA: TGTGCCTGGAGGCAAGGGGGCGCTAACTATGGCTACACCTTC. Protein product: CAWRQGGANYGYTF.

Comment on this clone: This CDR3 is also generated by other DNA sequences in the sample. CDR3 region: CAWSVGNSGRTDTQYF. The CDR3 DNA is TGTGCCTGGAGTGTGGGTAATAGCGGGAGAACAGATACGCAGTATTTT. This chain connects TRBV30 to TRBJ2-3; 9 positions agree with TRBD2. The CDR3 loop spans 16 amino acids. CDR1 is GTSNPN and CDR2 is SVGIG in the germline V gene (reference sequence). J was trimmed by 3 bases and V by 0 bases; bases with no gene match: 7.

The chain joins TRBV5-1 to TRBJ2-5; 8 nucleotides agree with TRBD2. CDR3 size: 13 residues. CDR1 is SGHRS, CDR2 YFSETQ, per germline. The V gene end was trimmed by 4 bases and the J gene end by 5 bases; junction bases not matched to a gene: 4. CDR3 coding DNA: TGCGCCAGCAGCCAGCCTAGCGGGGAGACCCAGTACTTC. Translation: CASSQPSGETQYF.

The rearrangement joins TRBV5-4 to TRBJ2-1; no definite D call. V lost 0 bases and J 15 bases, leaving 16 bases between the germline ends. CDR3 size: 13 residues. Germline CDR1 reads SGHNT; CDR2 reads YYREEE (reference sequence). In DNA form, the CDR3 reads TGTGCCAGCAGCTTGGGGCTAGACGTGCTCCCGTTCTTC. The encoded protein is CASSLGLDVLPFF.

This sequence joins TRBV2 and TRBJ2-2, with TRBD1 identical over 8 bases. The V and J ends lost 3 bases and 3 bases, in that order; junction bases with no gene match: 6. This CDR3 spans 16 amino acids. The germline CDR1 and CDR2 sequences are SNHLY and FYNNEI. The chain's CDR3 is CASSDGQGTHTGELFF. The DNA for the CDR3 is TGTGCCAGCAGTGATGGACAGGGTACCCACACCGGGGAGCTGTTTTTT.

This clone was observed many times. The V call is TRBV27, the J call TRBJ2-3, with TRBD2 identical over 10 bases. The ends lost 8 bases at V and 4 bases at J; junction bases unmatched: 9. This CDR3 region has 15 residues. Germline CDR1 MNHEY, CDR2 SMNVEV (reference sequence). In DNA form, the CDR3 reads TGTGCCAGCCCAAGTACTAGCGGGGATTCAGATACGCAGTATTTT. Amino acid sequence: CASPSTSGDSDTQYF.

The chain couples TRBV7-2 to TRBJ2-7; D perhaps matches TRBD2 (6 bases). Germline loops: CDR1 SGHTA, CDR2 FQGNSA. This CDR3 comprises 14 residues. Trimming took 7 bases from V and 0 from J, leaving 13 bases between them. The CDR3 is CASNGGTVSYEQYF. The CDR3 bases are TGTGCCAGCAACGGAGGGACGGTCTCCTACGAGCAGTACTTC.

This sequence joins TRBV7-2 and TRBJ2-3; D call uncertain. This CDR3 contains 13 residues. The ends were cut back, 5 bases at V and 4 bases at J, with 10 bases in the middle. Germline values: CDR1 SGHTA, CDR2 FQGNSA. The CDR3 DNA reads as TGTGCCAGCAGCCCGGTGGTGCCAGATACGCAGTATTTT. Its translation: CASSPVVPDTQYF.

The chain employs TRBV5-6 and TRBJ2-5, with D unresolved. The CDR3 totals 13 residues. Trimming stripped 0 bases from V and 8 bases from J, with 11 bases between. Germline CDR1 and CDR2: SGHDT and YYEEEE. The CDR3 sequence: CASSLAPAGTQYF. The CDR3 DNA reads as TGTGCCAGCAGCTTGGCCCCAGCCGGAACCCAGTACTTC.

The CDR3 loop is CATLDRGSGNTIYF. Written as DNA, the CDR3 is TGTGCCACCCTGGACAGGGGGTCTGGAAACACCATATATTTT. This chain connects TRBV19 to TRBJ1-3, with 10 bases that match TRBD1. Germline trimming cut 10 bases from V and 1 base from J; bases unmatched to any gene: 4. CDR3 length equals 14 residues. In germline, CDR1 is LNHDA, CDR2 SQIVND (reference sequence).

The CDR3 sequence is CSSGFGNTIYF. CDR3 nucleotides: TGCAGCAGTGGGTTTGGAAACACCATATATTTT. J is TRBJ1-3 and V is TRBV29-1, with D hard to call. There are 11 residues in the CDR3. In germline, CDR1 is SQVTM, CDR2 ANQGSEA. V lost 8 bases and J lost 3, with 8 bases in between.

This chain joins TRBV6-1 and TRBJ1-6; 8 nucleotides line up with TRBD1. With V trimmed by 6 bases and J by 7 bases, 5 bases remained unmatched. The germline V gene has CDR1 MNHNS and CDR2 SASEGT. The CDR3 loop spans 14 amino acids. The CDR3 here is CASRPGQANSPLHF. Written as DNA, the CDR3 is TGTGCCAGCAGACCGGGACAGGCAAATTCACCCCTCCACTTT.

This clone turned up a few times. Other DNA sequences in this specimen translate into the identical CDR3. This chain joins TRBV20-1 and TRBJ2-2, with D hard to call. V was pared by 5 bases and J by 2 bases, with 3 bases between. Per germline, CDR1 DFQATT and CDR2 SNEGSKA (reference sequence). This CDR3 has 11 residues. The CDR3 loop reads CSAPNTGELFF. The CDR3 DNA follows: TGCAGTGCTCCTAACACCGGGGAGCTGTTTTTT.

This sequence joins TRBV5-1 and TRBJ2-6, with 10 bases identical to TRBD1. The CDR3 is 18 residues long. Germline V gene data show CDR1 as SGHRS and CDR2 as YFSETQ. The ends lost 1 base at V and 1 base at J; junction bases unmatched: 5. This CDR3 reads CASSLTDRGVSGANVLTF. The CDR3 DNA reads TGCGCCAGCAGCTTGACGGACAGGGGGGTATCTGGGGCCAACGTCCTGACTTTC.

This rearrangement joins TRBV7-2 to TRBJ1-3; TRBD1 agrees at 9 bases. Per the germline V gene, CDR1 is SGHTA and CDR2 is FQGNSA. The CDR3 has 17 amino acids. The trim removed 4 bases at V and 0 bases at J, leaving 7 bases unmatched. The CDR3 DNA is TGTGCCAGCAGCTCTCGACAGGGGGGCTTCTCTGGAAACACCATATATTTT. Its translation: CASSSRQGGFSGNTIYF.

This chain joins TRBV5-4 and TRBJ2-1, with TRBD2 matching 12 bases. Per the germline V gene, CDR1 is SGHNT and CDR2 is YYREEE (reference sequence). The length of the CDR3 is 16 residues. With V trimmed by 4 bases and J by 6 bases, 8 bases remained unmatched. CDR3 residues: CASSGSSGRVVNEQFF. The CDR3 bases are TGTGCCAGCAGCGGATCTAGCGGGAGGGTAGTCAATGAGCAGTTCTTC.

Concerning this clone: This specimen includes other DNA sequences encoding the same CDR3. This chain joins TRBV2 and TRBJ2-3; no reliable D call. Per germline, CDR1 SNHLY and CDR2 FYNNEI. The germline V and J ends were trimmed by 2 bases and 6 bases, with 3 bases remaining between them. The length of the CDR3 is 11 residues. As DNA, the CDR3 is TGTGCCAGCAGTGAAACTGATACGCAGTATTTT. This encodes CASSETDTQYF. Based on the CDR3 plus reference TRBV2 and TRBJ2-3, the full variable domain is EPEVTQTPSHQVTQMGQEVILRCVPISNHLYFYWYRQILGQKVEFLVSFYNNEISEKSEIFDDQFSVERPDGSNFTLKIRSTKLEDSAMYFCASSETDTQYFGPGTRLTVL.

The V and J genes are TRBV9 and TRBJ2-1, with no clear D. This CDR3 contains 15 residues. The germline V gene encodes CDR1 SGDLS and CDR2 YYNGEE. V lost 0 bases to trimming and J lost 3 bases, with 10 bases between them. The CDR3 protein is CASSVDQAFYNEQFF. The CDR3 DNA is TGTGCCAGCAGCGTAGACCAGGCCTTCTACAATGAGCAGTTCTTC.

The gene calls are TRBV6-6 and TRBJ1-1; D is uncertain. The CDR3 runs 12 residues. Trimming took 0 bases from V and 7 from J, leaving 6 bases between them. The germline V gene encodes CDR1 MNHNY and CDR2 SVGAGI (reference sequence). The CDR3 bases are TGTGCCAGCAGTTACTCTAGCGTTGAAGCTTTCTTT. Its protein product is CASSYSSVEAFF.

The chain links TRBV6-1 to TRBJ1-5, with a possible D match to TRBD1 (5 bases). This CDR3 has 14 residues. Per the germline V gene, CDR1 is MNHNS and CDR2 is SASEGT. The ends were cut back, 4 bases at V and 2 bases at J, with 9 bases in the middle. The CDR3 protein is CASSGLGGNQPQHF. CDR3 in DNA: TGTGCCAGCAGTGGATTAGGGGGCAATCAGCCCCAGCATTTT.

Written as DNA, the CDR3 is TGCGCCAGCAGCATCACTGGGGGGGCCCGCGAAAAACTGTTTTTT. Protein sequence: CASSITGGAREKLFF. The rearrangement uses TRBV5-1 and TRBJ1-4, with D possibly TRBD1 on 6 matching bases. The CDR3 loop spans 15 amino acids. The ends were cut back, 4 bases at V and 8 bases at J, with 18 bases in the middle. The germline V gene has CDR1 SGHRS and CDR2 YFSETQ.

This clone was found once. The chain couples TRBV10-1 to TRBJ1-5; D gene ambiguous. Germline assignment: CDR1 WNHNN and CDR2 SYGVQD (reference sequence). CDR3 length equals 13 residues. The V gene lost 4 bases and the J gene lost 3 bases, with 7 bases spanning the gap. The CDR3 DNA sequence: TGCGCCAGCAGTGGATCACTCAATCAGCCCCAGCATTTT. Its translation: CASSGSLNQPQHF.

The chain recombines TRBV9 with TRBJ2-4; the match to TRBD2 covers 7 bases. With 3 bases clipped from V and 8 bases from J, the junction kept 5 bases outside the gene matches. This CDR3 has 13 residues. Germline CDR1 SGDLS, CDR2 YYNGEE. The CDR3 loop reads CASSGGGRDIQYF. CDR3 DNA sequence: TGTGCCAGCAGCGGGGGAGGGCGGGACATTCAGTACTTC.

The chain couples TRBV14 to TRBJ1-2; D gene unclear. Germline values: CDR1 SGHDN, CDR2 FVKESK. Trimming pared 0 bases from V and 8 bases from J, leaving 13 bases between. The CDR3 is 14 residues long. DNA for the CDR3: TGTGCCAGCAGCCAAGATCTGGGTGCTGGAGGCTACACCTTC. This codes for CASSQDLGAGGYTF.

V usage is TRBV6-6 and J usage is TRBJ1-3; D not certain. Germline CDR1 and CDR2: MNHNY and SVGAGI (reference sequence). V was shortened by 5 bases and J by 5 bases, with 7 bases between the two germline ends. This CDR3 spans 12 amino acids. The CDR3 loop reads CASSPGRNTIYF. The CDR3 bases are TGTGCCAGCAGTCCCGGGCGAAACACCATATATTTT.

Concerning this clone itself: The same CDR3 can be traced to other DNA sequences in this sample. The chain is built from TRBV5-4 and TRBJ2-5; no definite D call. CDR3 length equals 13 residues. The V and J ends lost 0 bases and 2 bases respectively, with 5 bases between them. Germline values: CDR1 SGHNT, CDR2 YYREEE (reference sequence). CDR3 coding DNA: TGTGCCAGCAGCTTGGCACGGCAAGAGACCCAGTACTTC. It codes for CASSLARQETQYF. The full variable domain, rest sourced from reference TRBV5-4 and TRBJ2-5, is ETGVTQSPTHLIKTRGQQVTLRCSSQSGHNTVSWYQQALGQGPQFIFQYYREEENGRGNFPPRFSGLQFPNYSSELNVNALELDDSALYLCASSLARQETQYFGPGTRLLVL.

Only a few counts were recorded for this clone. The CDR3 protein is CASSLPLGSDTQYF. CDR3 DNA sequence: TGCGCCAGCAGCCTCCCCCTGGGTTCAGATACGCAGTATTTT. V usage is TRBV5-1 and J usage is TRBJ2-3; no firm D call. The length of the CDR3 is 14 residues. The V gene lost 4 bases and the J gene lost 4 bases, with 13 bases spanning the gap. Germline V CDR1 and CDR2: SGHRS, YFSETQ.

This sequence joins TRBV2 and TRBJ2-6; D is perhaps TRBD1 (6 bases). The CDR3 totals 17 residues. Deletions cut 5 bases from V and 0 bases from J, with 14 bases between. The germline V gene encodes CDR1 SNHLY and CDR2 FYNNEI. In DNA, the CDR3 is TGTGCCAGCAGTCTCCGAGGACAGACCTCTGGGGCCAACGTCCTGACTTTC. Amino acid sequence: CASSLRGQTSGANVLTF.

The J gene is TRBJ1-5, the V gene TRBV28, with 7 nucleotides matching TRBD1. With 5 bases clipped from V and 5 bases from J, the junction kept 12 bases outside the gene matches. The CDR3 sequence is 16 residues long. Germline CDR1 is MDHEN and CDR2 is SYDVKM. CDR3 amino acids: CASSNYLRDRDQPQHF. CDR3 bases: TGTGCCAGCAGTAATTACCTCCGGGACAGAGATCAGCCCCAGCATTTT.

The rearrangement links TRBV5-1 to TRBJ2-2; 7 bases are a match to TRBD1. Per the germline V gene, CDR1 is SGHRS and CDR2 is YFSETQ. The CDR3 extends over 14 amino acids. J gave up 5 bases and V 4 bases, and 5 bases lay outside the gene matches. The CDR3: CASSQGVETGELFF. The DNA for the CDR3 is TGCGCCAGCAGCCAGGGGGTTGAGACCGGGGAGCTGTTTTTT.

This rearrangement joins TRBV7-2 to TRBJ2-6; no definite D call. Germline V gene data show CDR1 as SGHTA and CDR2 as FQGNSA. V shed 0 bases and J shed 0 bases, with 18 bases lying between them. The CDR3 runs to 20 residues. CDR3 in DNA: TGTGCCAGCAGCTTAGCTGGAGTGGCCAGTTTATTCTCTGGGGCCAACGTCCTGACTTTC. Amino acid sequence: CASSLAGVASLFSGANVLTF.

This sequence joins TRBV11-2 and TRBJ2-1; 11 nucleotides align to TRBD2. The CDR3 sequence is 19 residues long. V gave up 4 bases and J gave up 6 bases; unmatched junction bases: 17. Germline loops: CDR1 SGHAT, CDR2 FQNNGV. In DNA form, the CDR3 reads TGTGCCAGCAGCTCCAGCACAGGACTAGCGGGCAAAGGTGGCAATGAGCAGTTCTTC. Translating gives CASSSSTGLAGKGGNEQFF.